The 8 T cell receptor beta chains given below trace back to one sample, sequenced in a study of blood T cell repertoires in COVID-19. The repertoire was sequenced with immunoSEQ multiplex PCR; TCRdb's copy has only in-frame clones and lacks some. The sample lists fewer than 50,000 clones; around 79% were seen once. The sample was peripheral blood. The receptors stem from a man in his 70s with acute or convalescent COVID-19.

This clone was counted once. This chain joins TRBV6-1 and TRBJ1-1; D ambiguous. Germline V gene data show CDR1 as MNHNS and CDR2 as SASEGT. The CDR3 sequence is 13 residues long. V lost 6 bases to trimming and J lost 5 bases, with 13 bases between them. CDR3: CASSPGRWTEAFF. DNA of the CDR3: TGTGCCAGCAGCCCCGGGAGGTGGACTGAAGCTTTCTTT.

This clone was recorded a few times. The genes are TRBV9 and TRBJ1-1; a possible D gene is TRBD1 (6 bases). V dropped 0 bases and J dropped 4 bases, with 10 bases sitting between them. CDR3 length: 14 amino acids. Germline V CDR1 and CDR2: SGDLS, YYNGEE. The CDR3 sequence is CASSVGGTLTEAFF. The CDR3, as DNA: TGTGCCAGCAGCGTAGGGGGGACACTCACTGAAGCTTTCTTT.

V is TRBV21-1 and J is TRBJ2-3; the DNA was not compared with TRBD2, the D call given in the table. TRBV21-1 is deemed a pseudogene. The CDR3 extends over 17 amino acids. The CDR3 protein is CASNGRSGGHCKDTQYF. CDR3 DNA: TGTGCCAGCAATGGGAGAAGCGGGGGCCACTGCAAAGATACGCAGTATTTT.

V usage is TRBV7-8 and J usage is TRBJ1-5, with 8 bases that match TRBD1. This CDR3 is 18 amino acids long. Germline V lookup: CDR1 SGHVS, CDR2 FQNEAQ. J was trimmed by 2 bases and V by 0 bases; bases with no gene match: 9. CDR3 region: CASSLASPGGAGNQPQHF. CDR3 bases: TGTGCCAGCAGCTTAGCATCCCCAGGGGGCGCGGGCAATCAGCCCCAGCATTTT.

V and J are TRBV14 and TRBJ2-2; TRBD1 might be the D (5 bases). V was clipped by 4 bases and J by 4 bases, with 10 bases between them. The CDR3 is 14 amino acids. Germline assignment: CDR1 SGHDN and CDR2 FVKESK. The CDR3 region is CASSRQGITGELFF. CDR3 nucleotides: TGTGCCAGCAGCCGGCAGGGCATCACCGGGGAGCTGTTTTTT.

This rearrangement joins TRBV4-2 to TRBJ2-7; D possibly corresponds to TRBD2 (6 bases). V lost 0 bases and J lost 2, with 14 bases in between. The germline gives CDR1 LGHNA, CDR2 YNFKEQ. This CDR3 is built from 16 residues. The CDR3 spells CASSQDLGGGTYEQYF. CDR3 in DNA: TGTGCCAGCAGCCAAGATCTGGGGGGAGGTACCTACGAGCAGTACTTC.

The chain has TRBV12-3 or TRBV12-4 and TRBJ1-3; 9 nucleotides agree with TRBD1. The V and J ends lost 10 bases and 4 bases, in that order; junction bases with no gene match: 5. The CDR3 is 13 amino acids. The CDR3: CATATGGGNTIYF. The CDR3 DNA reads as TGTGCCACAGCGACAGGGGGAGGAAACACCATATATTTT.

CDR3 nucleotide sequence: TGTGCCAGCAGCTTAGGCGGCAGAGAGGTCTGGTATGGCTACACCTTC. It specifies CASSLGGREVWYGYTF. V is TRBV11-3 and J is TRBJ1-2; D is uncertain. The CDR3 consists of 16 residues. Trimming cost V 1 base and J 5 bases, with 17 bases left between them. Germline CDR1 is SGHNT and CDR2 is YENEEA.